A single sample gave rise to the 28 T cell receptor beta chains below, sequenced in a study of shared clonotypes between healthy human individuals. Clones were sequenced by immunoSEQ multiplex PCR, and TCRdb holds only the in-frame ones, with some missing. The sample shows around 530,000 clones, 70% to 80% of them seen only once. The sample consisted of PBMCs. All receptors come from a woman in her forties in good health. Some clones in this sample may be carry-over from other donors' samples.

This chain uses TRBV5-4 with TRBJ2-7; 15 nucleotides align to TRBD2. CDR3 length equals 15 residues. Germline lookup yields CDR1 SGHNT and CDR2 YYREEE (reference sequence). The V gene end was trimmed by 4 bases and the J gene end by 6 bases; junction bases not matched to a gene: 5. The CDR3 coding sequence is TGTGCCAGCAGCCGAGGACTAGCGGGAGGGCCCGAGCAGTACTTC. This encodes CASSRGLAGGPEQYF.

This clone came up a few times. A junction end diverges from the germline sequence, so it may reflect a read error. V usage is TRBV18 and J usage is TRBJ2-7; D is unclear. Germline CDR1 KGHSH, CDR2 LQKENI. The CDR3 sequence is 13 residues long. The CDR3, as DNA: TGTGCCAGCTCAGTGACCGCTTCCTACGAGCGGTACTTC. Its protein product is CASSVTASYERYF.

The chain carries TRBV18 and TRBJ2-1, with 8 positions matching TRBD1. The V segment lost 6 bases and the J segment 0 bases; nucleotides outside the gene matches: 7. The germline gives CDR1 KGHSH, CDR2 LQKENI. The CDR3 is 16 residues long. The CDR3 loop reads CASSAQGASSYNEQFF. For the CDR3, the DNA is TGTGCCAGCTCGGCTCAGGGGGCGAGCTCCTACAATGAGCAGTTCTTC.

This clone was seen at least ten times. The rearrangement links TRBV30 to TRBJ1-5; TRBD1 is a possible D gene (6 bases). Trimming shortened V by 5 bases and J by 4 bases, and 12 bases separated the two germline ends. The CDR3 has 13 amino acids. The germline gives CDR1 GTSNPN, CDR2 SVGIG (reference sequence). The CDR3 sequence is CAWATGWNQPQHF. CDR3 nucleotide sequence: TGTGCCTGGGCGACAGGTTGGAATCAGCCCCAGCATTTT.

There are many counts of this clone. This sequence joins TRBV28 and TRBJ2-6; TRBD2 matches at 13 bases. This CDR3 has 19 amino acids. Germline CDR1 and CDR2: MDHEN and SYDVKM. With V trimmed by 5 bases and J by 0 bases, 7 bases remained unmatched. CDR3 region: CASSAPGLAGFSGANVLTF. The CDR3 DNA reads TGTGCCAGCAGTGCCCCGGGACTAGCGGGGTTCTCTGGGGCCAACGTCCTGACTTTC.

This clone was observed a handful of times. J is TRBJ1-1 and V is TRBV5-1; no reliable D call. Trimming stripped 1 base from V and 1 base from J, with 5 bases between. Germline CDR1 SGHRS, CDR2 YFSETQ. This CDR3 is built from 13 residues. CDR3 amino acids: CASSLRENTEAFF. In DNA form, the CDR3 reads TGCGCCAGCAGCTTGAGAGAGAACACTGAAGCTTTCTTT.

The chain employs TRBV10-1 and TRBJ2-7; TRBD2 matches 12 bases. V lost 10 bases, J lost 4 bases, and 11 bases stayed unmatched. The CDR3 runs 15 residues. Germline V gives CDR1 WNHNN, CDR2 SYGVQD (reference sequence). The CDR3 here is CATRTSGNILYEQYF. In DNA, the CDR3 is TGCGCCACCCGGACTAGCGGGAATATCTTATACGAGCAGTACTTC.

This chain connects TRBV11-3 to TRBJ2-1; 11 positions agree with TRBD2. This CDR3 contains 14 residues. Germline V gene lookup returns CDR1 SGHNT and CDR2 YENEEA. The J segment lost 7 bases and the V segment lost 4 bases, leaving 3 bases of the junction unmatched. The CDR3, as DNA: TGTGCCAGCAGCTCGGGACTAGCGGTTAATGAGCAGTTCTTC. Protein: CASSSGLAVNEQFF.

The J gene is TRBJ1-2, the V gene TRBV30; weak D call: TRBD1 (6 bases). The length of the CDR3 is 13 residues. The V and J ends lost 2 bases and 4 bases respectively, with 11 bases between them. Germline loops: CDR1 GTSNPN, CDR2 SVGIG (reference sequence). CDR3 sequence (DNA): TGTGCCTGGAGTATGGGGGCTGCCTATGGCTACACCTTC. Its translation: CAWSMGAAYGYTF.

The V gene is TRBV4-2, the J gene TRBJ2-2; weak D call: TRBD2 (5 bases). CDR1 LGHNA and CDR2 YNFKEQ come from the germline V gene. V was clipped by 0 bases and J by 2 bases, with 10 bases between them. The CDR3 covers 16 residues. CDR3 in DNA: TGTGCCAGCAGCCAAGATAAGGGAGCTAACACCGGGGAGCTGTTTTTT. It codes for CASSQDKGANTGELFF.

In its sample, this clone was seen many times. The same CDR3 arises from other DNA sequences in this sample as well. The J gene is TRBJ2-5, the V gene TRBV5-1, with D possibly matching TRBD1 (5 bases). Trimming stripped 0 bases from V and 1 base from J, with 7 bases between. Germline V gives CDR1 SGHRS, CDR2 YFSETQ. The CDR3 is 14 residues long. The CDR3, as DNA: TGCGCCAGCAGCTTGGAGGGGCCCCAAGAGACCCAGTACTTC. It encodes CASSLEGPQETQYF.

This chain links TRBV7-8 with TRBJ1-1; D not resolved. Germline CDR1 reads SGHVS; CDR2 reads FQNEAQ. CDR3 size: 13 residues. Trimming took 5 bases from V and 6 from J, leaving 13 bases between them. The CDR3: CASSPAGKAEAFF. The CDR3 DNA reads TGTGCCAGCAGCCCGGCGGGGAAGGCTGAAGCTTTCTTT.

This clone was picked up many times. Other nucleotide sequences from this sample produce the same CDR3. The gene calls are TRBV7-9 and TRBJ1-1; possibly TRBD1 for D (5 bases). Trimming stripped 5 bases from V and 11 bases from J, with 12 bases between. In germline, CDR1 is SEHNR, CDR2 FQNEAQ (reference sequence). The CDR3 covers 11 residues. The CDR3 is CASSPDSKAFF. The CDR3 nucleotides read TGTGCCAGCAGCCCCGACAGTAAGGCTTTCTTT. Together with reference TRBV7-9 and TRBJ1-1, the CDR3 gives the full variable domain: DTGVSQNPRHKITKRGQNVTFRCDPISEHNRLYWYRQTLGQGPEFLTYFQNEAQLEKSRLLSDRFSAERPKGSFSTLEIQRTEQGDSAMYLCASSPDSKAFFGQGTRLTVV.

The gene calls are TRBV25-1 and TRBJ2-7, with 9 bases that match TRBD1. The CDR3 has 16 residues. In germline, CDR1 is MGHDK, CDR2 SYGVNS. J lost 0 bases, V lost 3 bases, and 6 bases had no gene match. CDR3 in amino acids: CASSDPRDRASYEQYF. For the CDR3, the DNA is TGTGCCAGCAGTGACCCTCGGGACAGGGCCTCCTACGAGCAGTACTTC.

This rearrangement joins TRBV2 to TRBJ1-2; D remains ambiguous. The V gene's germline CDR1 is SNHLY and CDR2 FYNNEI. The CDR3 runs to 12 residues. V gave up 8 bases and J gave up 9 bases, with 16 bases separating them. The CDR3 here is CASYRSGRSYTF. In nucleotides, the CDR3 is TGTGCCAGCTATCGATCGGGTCGGAGCTACACCTTC.

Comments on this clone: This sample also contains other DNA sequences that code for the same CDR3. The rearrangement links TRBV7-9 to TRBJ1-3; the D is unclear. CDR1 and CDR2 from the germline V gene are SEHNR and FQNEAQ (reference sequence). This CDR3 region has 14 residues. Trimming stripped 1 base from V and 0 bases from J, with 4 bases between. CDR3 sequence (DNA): TGTGCCAGCAGCTTAGGGCCCTCTGGAAACACCATATATTTT. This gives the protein CASSLGPSGNTIYF.

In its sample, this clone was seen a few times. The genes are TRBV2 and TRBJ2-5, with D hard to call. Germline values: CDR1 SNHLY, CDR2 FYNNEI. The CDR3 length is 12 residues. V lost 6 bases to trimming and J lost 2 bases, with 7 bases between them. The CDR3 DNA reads TGTGCCAGCAGGCTCCTACAAGAGACCCAGTACTTC. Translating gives CASRLLQETQYF.

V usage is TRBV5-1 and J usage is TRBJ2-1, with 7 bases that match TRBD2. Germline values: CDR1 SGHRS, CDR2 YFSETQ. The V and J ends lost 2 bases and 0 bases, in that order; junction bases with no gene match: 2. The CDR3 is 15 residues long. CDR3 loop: CASSFSSGSYNEQFF. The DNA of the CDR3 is TGCGCCAGCAGCTTTTCTAGCGGCTCCTACAATGAGCAGTTCTTC.

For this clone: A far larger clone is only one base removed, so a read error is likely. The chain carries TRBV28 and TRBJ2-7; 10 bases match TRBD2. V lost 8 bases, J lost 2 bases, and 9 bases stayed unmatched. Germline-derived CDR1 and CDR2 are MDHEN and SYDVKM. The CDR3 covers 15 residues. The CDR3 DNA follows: TGTGCCAGCCGACGGCAAGCGGGAGGGGCCTACGAGCAGTACTTC. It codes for CASRRQAGGAYEQYF.

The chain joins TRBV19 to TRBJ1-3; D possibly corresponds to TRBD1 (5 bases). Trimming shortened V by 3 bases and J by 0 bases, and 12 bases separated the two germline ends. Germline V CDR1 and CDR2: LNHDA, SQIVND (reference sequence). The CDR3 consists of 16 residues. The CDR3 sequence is CASSMFSTGSGNTIYF. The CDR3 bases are TGTGCCAGTAGTATGTTCTCCACAGGCTCTGGAAACACCATATATTTT. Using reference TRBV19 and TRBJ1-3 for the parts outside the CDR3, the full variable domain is DGGITQSPKYLFRKEGQNVTLSCEQNLNHDAMYWYRQDPGQGLRLIYYSQIVNDFQKGDIAEGYSVSREKKESFPLTVTSAQKNPTAFYLCASSMFSTGSGNTIYFGEGSWLTVV.

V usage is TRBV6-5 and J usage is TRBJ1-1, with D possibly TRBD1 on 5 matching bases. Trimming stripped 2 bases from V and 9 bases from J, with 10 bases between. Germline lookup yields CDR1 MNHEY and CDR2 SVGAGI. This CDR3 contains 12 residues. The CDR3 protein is CASSYRQGKAFF. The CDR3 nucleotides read TGTGCCAGCAGTTACCGCCAGGGAAAAGCTTTCTTT.

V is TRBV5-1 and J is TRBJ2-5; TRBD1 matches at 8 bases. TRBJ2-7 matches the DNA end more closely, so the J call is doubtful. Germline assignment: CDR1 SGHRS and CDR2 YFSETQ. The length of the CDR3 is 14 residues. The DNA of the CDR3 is TGCGCCAGCAGCAGAACAGGACAGGGCTACGAGCAGTACTTC. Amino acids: CASSRTGQGYEQYF.

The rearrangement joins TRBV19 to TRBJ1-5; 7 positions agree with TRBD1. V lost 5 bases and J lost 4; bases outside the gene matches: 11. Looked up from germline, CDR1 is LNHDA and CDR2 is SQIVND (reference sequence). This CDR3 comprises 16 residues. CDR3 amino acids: CASSSTQGLGNQPQHF. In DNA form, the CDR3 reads TGTGCCAGTAGTTCTACACAGGGGTTGGGTAATCAGCCCCAGCATTTT.

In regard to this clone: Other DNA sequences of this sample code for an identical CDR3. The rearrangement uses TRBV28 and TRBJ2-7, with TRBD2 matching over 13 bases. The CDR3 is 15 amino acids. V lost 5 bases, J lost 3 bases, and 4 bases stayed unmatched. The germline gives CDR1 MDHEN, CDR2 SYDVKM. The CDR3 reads CASSPRTSGSYEQYF. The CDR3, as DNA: TGTGCCAGCAGTCCCAGGACTAGCGGGAGCTACGAGCAGTACTTC.

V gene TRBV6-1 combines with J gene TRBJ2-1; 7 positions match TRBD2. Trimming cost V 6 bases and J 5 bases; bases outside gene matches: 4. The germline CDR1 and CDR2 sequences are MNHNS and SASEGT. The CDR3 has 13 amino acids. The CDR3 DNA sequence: TGTGCCAGCAGAATAACTAGCGACAATGAGCAGTTCTTC. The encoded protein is CASRITSDNEQFF.

The DNA for the CDR3 is TGTGCCAGCAGGACGACAGCCTACGAGCAGTACTTC. It translates to CASRTTAYEQYF. The chain recombines TRBV6-5 with TRBJ2-7, with D perhaps TRBD1 (5 bases). The length of the CDR3 is 12 residues. Per germline, CDR1 MNHEY and CDR2 SVGAGI. Trimming cost V 6 bases and J 2 bases, with 8 bases left between them.

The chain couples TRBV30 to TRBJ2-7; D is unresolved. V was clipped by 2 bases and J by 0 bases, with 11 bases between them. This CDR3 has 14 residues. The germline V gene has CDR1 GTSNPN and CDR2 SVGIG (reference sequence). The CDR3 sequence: CAWSNRRGSYEQYF. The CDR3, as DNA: TGTGCCTGGAGTAATCGACGTGGCTCCTACGAGCAGTACTTC.

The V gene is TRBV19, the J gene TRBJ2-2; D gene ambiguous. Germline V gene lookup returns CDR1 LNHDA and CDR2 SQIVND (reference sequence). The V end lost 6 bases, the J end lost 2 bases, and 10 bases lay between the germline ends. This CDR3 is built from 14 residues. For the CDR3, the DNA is TGTGCCAGTAGCCAGGAGCCAAACACCGGGGAGCTGTTTTTT. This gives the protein CASSQEPNTGELFF.